Detailed here is one T cell receptor beta chain. The antigen is unknown. Libraries were prepared by immunoSEQ multiplex PCR; TCRdb keeps only in-frame clonotypes and omits some of them. The data contain approximately 100,000 clones, about 89% of them singletons. Every patient experienced relapse after autologous stem cell transplantation, and brentuximab vedotin exposure varied. The ends were cut back, 2 bases at V and 7 bases at J, with 6 bases in the middle. This CDR3 region has 12 residues. Germline lookup yields CDR1 SGHAT and CDR2 FQNNGV. The data stem from a study of PD-1 blockade in classical Hodgkin lymphoma. Across the whole study: Patients were dosed intravenously with nivolumab at 3 mg/kg every 2 weeks.

General study points: Those starting nivolumab under 1 year post-ASCT were excluded. The study found that TCR diversity rose significantly by C4D1 in CD4+ but not CD8+ cells.

The chain uses TRBV11-2 and TRBJ2-1; D uncertain. Sequences were derived from peripheral blood mononuclear cells (PBMCs), sampled before the second cycle of nivolumab. This TCR was recovered from a human donor with classical Hodgkin lymphoma. This CDR3 reads CASSLMVNEQFF. CDR3 sequence (DNA): TGTGCCAGCAGCTTAATGGTAAATGAGCAGTTCTTC.